What follows describes a single T cell receptor (beta chain). Clones were sequenced by immunoSEQ multiplex PCR, and TCRdb holds only the in-frame ones, with some missing. Among fewer than 1 million clones listed, approximately 96% were seen once. Germline CDR1 is MDHEN and CDR2 is SYDVKM. The CDR3 contains 16 residues. The junction had 9 bases not matched to a gene; V was cut back by 6 bases and J by 1 base. The record originates from a study of shared clonotypes between healthy human individuals. Terminally differentiated effector memory CD45RA+ cells were left out of the naive CD8 fraction, which was CD45RO-negative and positively selected for CCR7.

The source is a man under 40 in good health. The V gene is TRBV28, the J gene TRBJ1-5, with 7 bases lining up with TRBD1. Sample: naive CD8+ T cells sorted from blood. Here the CDR3 DNA reads TGTGCCAGCAGCCCCCTGACAGGGAGCAGCAATCAGCCCCAGCATTTT. Translating gives CASSPLTGSSNQPQHF.